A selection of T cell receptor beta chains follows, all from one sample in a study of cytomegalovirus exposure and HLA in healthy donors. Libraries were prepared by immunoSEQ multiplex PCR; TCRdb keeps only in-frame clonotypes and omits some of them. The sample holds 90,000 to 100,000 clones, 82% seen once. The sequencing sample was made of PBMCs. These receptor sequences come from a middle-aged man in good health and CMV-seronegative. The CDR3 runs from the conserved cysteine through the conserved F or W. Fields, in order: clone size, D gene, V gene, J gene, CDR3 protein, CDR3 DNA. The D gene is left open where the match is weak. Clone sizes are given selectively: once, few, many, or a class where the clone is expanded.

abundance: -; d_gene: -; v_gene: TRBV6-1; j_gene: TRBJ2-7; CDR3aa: CASRRQPRSYEQYF; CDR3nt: TGTGCCAGCAGAAGACAGCCTCGCTCCTACGAGCAGTACTTC
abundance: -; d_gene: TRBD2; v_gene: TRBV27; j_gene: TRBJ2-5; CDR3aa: CASTTSGREETQYF; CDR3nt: TGTGCCAGCACGACTAGCGGGAGGGAGGAGACCCAGTACTTC
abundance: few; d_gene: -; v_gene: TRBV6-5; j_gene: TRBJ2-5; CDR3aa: CASTPRGQETQYF; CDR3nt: TGTGCCAGCACTCCTCGGGGACAAGAGACCCAGTACTTC
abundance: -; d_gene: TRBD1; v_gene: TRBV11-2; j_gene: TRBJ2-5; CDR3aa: CASSSDRVKRTQYF; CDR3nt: TGTGCCAGCAGCTCGGACAGGGTTAAGAGAACCCAGTACTTC
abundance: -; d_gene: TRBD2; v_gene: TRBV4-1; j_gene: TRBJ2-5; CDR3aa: CASSQEAVAGGQETQYF; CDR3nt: TGCGCCAGCAGCCAAGAAGCAGTAGCGGGAGGGCAAGAGACCCAGTACTTC
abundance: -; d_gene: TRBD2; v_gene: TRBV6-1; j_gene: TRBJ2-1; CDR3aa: CASSVDGREGYNEQFF; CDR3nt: TGTGCCAGCAGTGTTGACGGGCGGGAGGGCTACAATGAGCAGTTCTTC
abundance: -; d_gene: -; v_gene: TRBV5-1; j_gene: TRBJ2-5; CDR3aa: CASSLDTQETQYF; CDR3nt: TGCGCCAGCAGCTTGGACACCCAAGAGACCCAGTACTTC
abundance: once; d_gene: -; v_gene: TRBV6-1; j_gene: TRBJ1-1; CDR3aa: CASRPGVNTEAFF; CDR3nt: TGTGCCAGCAGGCCGGGAGTTAACACTGAAGCTTTCTTT
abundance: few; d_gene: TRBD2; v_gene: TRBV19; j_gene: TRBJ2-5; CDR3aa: CASSQLLAAQETQYF; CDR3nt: TGTGCCAGTAGCCAGCTTCTAGCGGCCCAAGAGACCCAGTACTTC
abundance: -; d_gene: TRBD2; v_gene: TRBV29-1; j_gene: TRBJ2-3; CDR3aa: CSVEAFSGSPPDTQYF; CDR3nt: TGCAGCGTTGAGGCGTTCAGCGGGAGTCCCCCAGATACGCAGTATTTT
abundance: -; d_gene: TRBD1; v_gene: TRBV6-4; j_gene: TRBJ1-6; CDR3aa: CASSDSGQGANSPLHF; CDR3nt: TGTGCCAGCAGTGACTCCGGACAGGGGGCTAATTCACCCCTCCACTTT
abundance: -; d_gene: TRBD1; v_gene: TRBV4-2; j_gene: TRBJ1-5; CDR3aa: CASSQDPQGGNQPRHF; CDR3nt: TGTGCCAGCAGCCAAGATCCCCAGGGGGGCAATCAGCCCCGGCATTTT
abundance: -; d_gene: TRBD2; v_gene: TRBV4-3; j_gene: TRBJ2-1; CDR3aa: CASSQARLAGVTEQFF; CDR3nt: TGCGCCAGCAGCCAAGCGCGGCTAGCGGGAGTGACTGAGCAGTTCTTC
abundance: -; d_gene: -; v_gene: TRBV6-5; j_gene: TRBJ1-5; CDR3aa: CASSRTGESNQPQHF; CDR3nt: TGTGCCAGCAGCCGCACAGGAGAAAGCAATCAGCCCCAGCATTTT
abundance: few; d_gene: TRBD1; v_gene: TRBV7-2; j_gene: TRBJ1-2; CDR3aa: CASLDRDYGYTF; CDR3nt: TGTGCCAGTCTCGACAGGGACTATGGCTACACCTTC
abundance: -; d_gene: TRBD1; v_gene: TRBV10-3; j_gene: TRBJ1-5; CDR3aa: CAISTTGDQPQHF; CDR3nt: TGTGCCATCAGTACAACAGGGGACCAGCCCCAGCATTTT
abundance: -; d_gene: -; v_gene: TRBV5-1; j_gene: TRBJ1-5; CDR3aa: CASSPSTGQPQHF; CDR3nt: TGCGCCAGCAGCCCGTCCACCGGTCAGCCCCAGCATTTT
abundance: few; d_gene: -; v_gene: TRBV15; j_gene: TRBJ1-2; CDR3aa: CATSRAANYGYTF; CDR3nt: TGTGCCACCAGCAGAGCGGCTAACTATGGCTACACCTTC
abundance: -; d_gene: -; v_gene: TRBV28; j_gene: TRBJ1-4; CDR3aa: CASSVNRVKNEKLFF; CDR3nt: TGTGCCAGCAGCGTCAACCGGGTTAAAAATGAAAAACTGTTTTTT
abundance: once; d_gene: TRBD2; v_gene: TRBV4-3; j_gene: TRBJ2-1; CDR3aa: CASSQVGASGYNEQFF; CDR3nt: TGCGCCAGCAGCCAAGTTGGTGCTAGCGGTTACAATGAGCAGTTCTTC
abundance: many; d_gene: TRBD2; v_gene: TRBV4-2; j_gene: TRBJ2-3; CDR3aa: CASSQDPSSGADTQYF; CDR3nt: TGTGCCAGCAGCCAAGACCCGTCTAGCGGAGCAGATACGCAGTATTTT
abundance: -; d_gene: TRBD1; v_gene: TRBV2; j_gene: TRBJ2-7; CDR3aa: CASKRGQGYSYEQYF; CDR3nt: TGTGCCAGCAAGAGGGGGCAGGGCTACTCCTACGAGCAGTACTTC
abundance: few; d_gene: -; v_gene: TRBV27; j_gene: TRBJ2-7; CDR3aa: CASSLQQGKNEQYF; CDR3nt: TGTGCCAGCAGTTTACAGCAGGGGAAAAACGAGCAGTACTTC
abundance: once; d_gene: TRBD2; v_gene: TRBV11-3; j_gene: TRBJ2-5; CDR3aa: CASSLDSGGSSQETQYF; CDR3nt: TGTGCCAGCAGCTTAGATTCGGGAGGGAGTTCGCAAGAGACCCAGTACTTC
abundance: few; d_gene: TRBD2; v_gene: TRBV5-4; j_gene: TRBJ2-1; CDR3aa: CASSPPASGSYEQFF; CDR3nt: TGTGCCAGCAGCCCCCCGGCTAGCGGGAGTTATGAGCAGTTCTTC
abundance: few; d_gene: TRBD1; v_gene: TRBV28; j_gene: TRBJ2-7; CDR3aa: CASSPSGASTGEQYF; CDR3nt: TGTGCCAGCAGTCCTTCAGGGGCCTCGACAGGGGAGCAGTACTTC